This T cell receptor beta chain was sequenced for a study of Ad26.COV2.S vaccination and SARS-CoV-2 variants. Using immunoSEQ multiplex PCR, the repertoire was profiled, and TCRdb retains in-frame clones only, with some absent. The data contain 430,000 or so clones, 80% to 90% of them seen just once; the ten biggest clones take up around 2.5%. The treatment is: around 19 received Ad26.COV2.S at low or high dose, single or two shots; 5 received placebo; per-sample allocation not given. It was on day 63 after the first vaccine or placebo injection that samples were taken. V was cut by 7 bases and J by 1 base, with 11 bases left in between. The CDR3 runs to 14 residues. In germline, CDR1 is LNHDA, CDR2 SQIVND (reference sequence).

The source is a person between 18 and 65 years old who received the Ad26.COV2.S COVID-19 vaccine or a placebo. The rearrangement links TRBV19 to TRBJ1-5; D not certain. The material sequenced was peripheral blood, taken in a trial of Ad26.COV2.S vaccine versus placebo. The CDR3 protein is CASNVPGSNQPQHF. For the CDR3, the DNA is TGTGCCAGTAATGTTCCAGGCAGCAATCAGCCCCAGCATTTT.